Presented here are 2 T cell receptor beta chains from one specimen sequenced in a study of T-cell reconstitution after alpha-beta-depleted transplantation in children. Unique molecular identifiers were incorporated during preparation of the TCRbeta library. Each CDR3 protein gets one entry after TCRdb re-called the PCR reads with MiXCR. The sample consists of about 580,000 distinct CDR3 sequences, around 27% of them appearing once. This material consisted of PBMCs, taken before TCRalphabeta/CD19-depleted stem cell transplant. Receptors were obtained from a boy under three years old with Wiskott-Aldrich syndrome, due to receive a stem cell transplant.

The V call is TRBV14, the J call TRBJ1-1; D is unclear. Trimming shortened V by 0 bases and J by 5 bases, and 13 bases separated the two germline ends. CDR1 SGHDN and CDR2 FVKESK come from the germline V gene. This CDR3 is 15 amino acids long. The CDR3 reads CASSQDSVPGTEAFF. CDR3 nucleotides: TGTGCCAGCAGCCAAGATTCGGTTCCGGGGACTGAAGCTTTCTTT. Full variable domain (remainder filled in from reference TRBV14 and TRBJ1-1): EAGVTQFPSHSVIEKGQTVTLRCDPISGHDNLYWYRRVMGKEIKFLLHFVKESKQDESGMPNNRFLAERTGGTYSTLKVQPAELEDSGVYFCASSQDSVPGTEAFFGQGTRLTVV.

The V and J genes are TRBV20-1 and TRBJ2-1, with a tentative D call TRBD1 (6 bases). The CDR3 length is 15 residues. Per germline, CDR1 DFQATT and CDR2 SNEGSKA (reference sequence). The V end lost 4 bases, the J end lost 0 bases, and 13 bases lay between the germline ends. As DNA, the CDR3 is TGCAGTGCTACCCGGCAGGGGAGCTCCTACAATGAGCAGTTCTTC. Translating it yields CSATRQGSSYNEQFF.